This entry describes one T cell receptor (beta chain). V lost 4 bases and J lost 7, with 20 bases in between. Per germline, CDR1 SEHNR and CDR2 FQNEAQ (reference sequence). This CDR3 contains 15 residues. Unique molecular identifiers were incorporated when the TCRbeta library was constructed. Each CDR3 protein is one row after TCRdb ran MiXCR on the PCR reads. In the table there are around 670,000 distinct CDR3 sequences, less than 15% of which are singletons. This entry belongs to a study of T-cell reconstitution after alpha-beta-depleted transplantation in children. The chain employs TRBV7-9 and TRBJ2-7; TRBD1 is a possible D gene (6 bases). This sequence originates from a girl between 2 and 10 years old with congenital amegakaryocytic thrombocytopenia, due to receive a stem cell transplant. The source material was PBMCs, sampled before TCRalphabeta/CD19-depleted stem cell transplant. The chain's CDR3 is CASSSSDSHLREQYF. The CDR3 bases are TGTGCCAGCAGCTCTTCGGACAGTCACTTACGGGAGCAGTACTTC.